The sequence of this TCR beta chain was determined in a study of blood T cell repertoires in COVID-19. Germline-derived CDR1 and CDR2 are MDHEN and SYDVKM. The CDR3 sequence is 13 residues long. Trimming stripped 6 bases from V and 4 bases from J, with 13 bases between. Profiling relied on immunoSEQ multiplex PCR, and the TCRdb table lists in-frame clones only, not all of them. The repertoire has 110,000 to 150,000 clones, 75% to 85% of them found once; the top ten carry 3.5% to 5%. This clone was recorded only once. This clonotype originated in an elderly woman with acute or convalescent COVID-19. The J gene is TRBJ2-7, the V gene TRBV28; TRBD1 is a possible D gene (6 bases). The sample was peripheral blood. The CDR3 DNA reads TGTGCCAGCAGCAGGGACATGTCTTACGAGCAGTACTTC. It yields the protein CASSRDMSYEQYF.